This T cell receptor (beta chain) was identified during a study of shared clonotypes between healthy human individuals. Whole-study results and caveats: Sampling involved blood alone; tissue repertoires likely differ. The donor pool, a small one, limited the genetic and exposure-history diversity represented.

The authors distributed each subset's genomic DNA evenly over several immunoSEQ plates. Sequencing was performed with immunoSEQ multiplex PCR; in TCRdb, only in-frame clones are kept and a portion is missing. Of some 740,000 clones listed, nearly 95% were seen once; the top ten hold around 24%. On this clone itself: The antigen is unknown.

CD45RO-negative, CCR7-selected cells formed the naive CD8 fraction, which excluded terminally differentiated effector memory CD45RA+ cells. Sequencing used naive CD8+ T cells sorted from blood. The sequence was obtained from a young man in good health.

In DNA form, the CDR3 reads TGTGCCACCAGTCCCGTAGCAACAGCGAACACTGAAGCTTTCTTT. This translates into CATSPVATANTEAFF. The chain links TRBV15 to TRBJ1-1, with D uncertain. Trimming removed 6 bases from V and 1 base from J, with 15 bases in between. The CDR3 has 15 residues. Germline loops: CDR1 LNHNV, CDR2 YYDKDF (reference sequence).